Sequencing of this T cell receptor beta chain was carried out in a study of T cells in Graves' hyperthyroidism and ophthalmopathy. Amplification yielded TCR beta CDR3 regions, with RNA transcripts as the source. Initially, a first-round RT-PCR of the TCR CDR3 employed the HTBI primer set. TCRdb reprocessed the multiplex PCR reads via MiXCR and lists one record per CDR3 protein. The sample lists roughly 170,000 distinct CDR3 sequences, roughly 9.4% occurring once. CDR1 and CDR2 (germline): GTSNPN, SVGIG (reference sequence). The J segment lost 1 base and the V segment lost 4 bases, leaving 17 bases of the junction unmatched. The CDR3 length is 19 residues. There are many counts of this clonotype.

This rearrangement joins TRBV30 to TRBJ2-5; 11 nucleotides align to TRBD1. Source material: blood. The clonotype originates from a woman younger than 30 with Graves' hyperthyroidism that later progressed to Graves' ophthalmopathy. CDR3 bases: TGTGCCTGGAACTATGACTTGGACAGGGGGCGGGTATCCCAAGAGACCCAGTACTTC. Residues: CAWNYDLDRGRVSQETQYF.